Sequencing of this T cell receptor (beta chain) was carried out in a study of Graves' ophthalmopathy and Graves' hyperthyroidism. Whole-study context: The collection of peripheral blood took place at initial diagnosis, before any treatment. Study results and limitations: This model predicted ophthalmopathy progression (sensitivity 70.59%, specificity about 72%). Most thyroid-expanded clonotypes exceeding 0.001 frequency were also found in blood.

This clonotype occurred many times. Its antigen is undetermined. From RNA, the CDR3 regions of TCR beta chains were amplified and sequenced. First-round RT-PCR used HTBI primers; second-round multiplex PCR followed. TCRdb itself ran the multiplex PCR reads through MiXCR, one entry per CDR3 protein. The data show under 200,000 distinct CDR3 sequences, 37% seen once. All donors with ophthalmopathy were recorded as having moderate-to-severe activity, CAS ≥3, NOSPECS ≥4 and a duration under 3 months. The CDR3 is made up of 15 amino acids. CDR1 and CDR2 from the germline V gene are MGHRA and YSYEKL. After removal of 4 bases from V and 5 bases from J, the junction contained 9 bases not matched to a gene.

This TCR was recovered from a woman aged 40 to 50 with Graves' ophthalmopathy. The specimen sequenced was peripheral blood. The rearrangement links TRBV4-1 to TRBJ2-5; TRBD1 aligns across 8 bases. CDR3 protein: CASSPRTGPQETQYF. As DNA, the CDR3 is TGCGCCAGCAGCCCTAGGACAGGGCCCCAGGAGACCCAGTACTTC.